The clone carrying this TCR beta chain was recorded only once. CDR1 is MNHNS and CDR2 is SASEGT in the germline V gene. The CDR3 loop spans 14 amino acids. Trimming stripped 11 bases from V and 2 bases from J, with 18 bases between. This specimen belongs to a study of T cell repertoires in cytomegalovirus infection. TCRdb processed the reads anew with MiXCR; each CDR3 protein has one entry. Of roughly 640,000 distinct CDR3 sequences listed, 20% to 25% are singletons. This TCR derives from a human donor in good health (CMV status not recorded). Some clones in this sample may be carry-over from other donors' samples. This chain joins TRBV6-1 and TRBJ1-2; D gene ambiguous. What was sequenced was CD8+ T cells from PBMCs. The CDR3 sequence is CARSDTPWNYGYTF. In nucleotides, the CDR3 is TGTGCCCGTTCCGACACGCCTTGGAACTATGGCTACACCTTC.